The T cell receptor beta chain described here comes from a study of regulatory T cells in long-lasting Graves disease. The study, taken as a whole, reports: Among persistent patients, a larger number of public clonotypes were shared (roughly 2,700) than among newly diagnosed patients (about 1,000).

The CDR3 has 15 amino acids. V lost 6 bases to trimming and J lost 2 bases; unmatched junction nucleotides: 6. The V gene's germline CDR1 is MDHEN and CDR2 SYDVKM. The TCR beta library used iRepertoire HTBI primers with Arm-PCR amplification of CDR3. Each CDR3 protein is one row after TCRdb ran MiXCR on the multiplex PCR reads. The table has 320,000 or so distinct CDR3 sequences, 18% seen once. Noted time point: newly diagnosed GD, antithyroid drugs for less than 3 months. After RNA was extracted from PBMCs, the TCR library was made from it. This clonotype was seen ten or more times. Antigen specificity is unknown.

This receptor was taken from a female donor with Graves disease. Material: peripheral blood mononuclear cells (PBMCs), obtained at new diagnosis, from a patient treated with antithyroid drugs. The chain combines TRBV28 with TRBJ2-3, with TRBD2 matching 9 bases. The CDR3 region has the DNA TGTGCCAGCAGCATGACTAGCGGAATCACAGATACGCAGTATTTT. Its translation: CASSMTSGITDTQYF.